These T cell receptor beta chains were read from a single sample in a study of cytomegalovirus exposure and HLA in healthy donors. Measured with immunoSEQ multiplex PCR; TCRdb has only the in-frame clones, and not every one. This table has over 150,000 clones, around four fifths appearing once. Sequencing input: PBMCs. These receptors were collected from a woman aged 50 to 65 in good health and CMV-seropositive. CDR3s include the opening cysteine and the closing phenylalanine or tryptophan. A D gene is named only where the DNA matches it firmly. Size is stated for part of the rows, as once, few or many counts, or as a class when the clone is expanded.

DNA: TGTGCCAGCAGCTTAGTTTCGTTGAACACTGAAGCTTTCTTT
CDR3: CASSLVSLNTEAFF
V: TRBV7-2
D: .
size: few
J: TRBJ1-1

DNA: TGCGCCAGCAGCCAAGAATACGGGTACAATGAGCAGTTCTTC
CDR3: CASSQEYGYNEQFF
V: TRBV4-3
D: .
size: .
J: TRBJ2-1

DNA: TGTGCCAGCAGCTTGGACAGGGGGGTTTTACGCGTCCTGACTTTC
CDR3: CASSLDRGVLRVLTF
V: TRBV5-8
D: TRBD1
size: few
J: TRBJ2-6

DNA: TGTGCCAGCAGCTCCCCCGGGACAGGGTGGACCGGGGAGCTGTTTTTT
CDR3: CASSSPGTGWTGELFF
V: TRBV7-3
D: TRBD1
size: .
J: TRBJ2-2

DNA: TGTGCCAGCAGCCTCCCGCGGGCGTGGGCCGGGGAGCTGTTTTTT
CDR3: CASSLPRAWAGELFF
V: TRBV7-2
D: .
size: .
J: TRBJ2-2

DNA: TGTGCCAGCAAGAGACAGGGGATGTCTGATGGCTACACCTTC
CDR3: CASKRQGMSDGYTF
V: TRBV6-6
D: TRBD1
size: once
J: TRBJ1-2

DNA: TGCGCCAGCAGCCATGGCGACTCCTACGAGCAGTACTTC
CDR3: CASSHGDSYEQYF
V: TRBV4-1
D: .
size: .
J: TRBJ2-7

DNA: TGTGCCAGCCGGGAAACAACTAATGAAAAACTGTTTTTT
CDR3: CASRETTNEKLFF
V: TRBV7-9
D: .
size: few
J: TRBJ1-4

DNA: TGTGCCAGCAGCCAACAACAGGGGGCTAGCGCCAAGGGTTCCGAGCAGTACTTC
CDR3: CASSQQQGASAKGSEQYF
V: TRBV4-2
D: TRBD1
size: .
J: TRBJ2-7

DNA: TGTGCCAGCAGCTCCAGGGGGTATGACACTGAAGCTTTCTTT
CDR3: CASSSRGYDTEAFF
V: TRBV11-3
D: TRBD1
size: .
J: TRBJ1-1

DNA: TGTGCCAGCAGAATTATGATGGGGGCAGGCGGCTATGGCTACACCTTC
CDR3: CASRIMMGAGGYGYTF
V: TRBV27
D: .
size: .
J: TRBJ1-2

DNA: TGTGCCAGCAGTTACAGGGGGATACCCCCTCGGGGGCCCCAGCATTTT
CDR3: CASSYRGIPPRGPQHF
V: TRBV6-5
D: .
size: .
J: TRBJ1-5

DNA: TGTGCCAGCAGTCCCCGCATTTCCTACGAGCAGTACTTC
CDR3: CASSPRISYEQYF
V: TRBV27
D: .
size: few
J: TRBJ2-7

DNA: TGTGCCAGTAGTATCGCAGGGTCTGGGGCCAACGTCCTGACTTTC
CDR3: CASSIAGSGANVLTF
V: TRBV19
D: .
size: .
J: TRBJ2-6

DNA: TGTGCCAGTTGGGTTCGGAGGCGGGAGACCCAGTACTTC
CDR3: CASWVRRRETQYF
V: TRBV6-5
D: .
size: .
J: TRBJ2-5

DNA: TGCGCCAGCAGCGCCGAAGGAGTTTTCACTGAAGCTTTCTTT
CDR3: CASSAEGVFTEAFF
V: TRBV5-1
D: .
size: .
J: TRBJ1-1

DNA: TGTGCCAGCTCTCCCCGACAGTTATACGAGCAGTACTTC
CDR3: CASSPRQLYEQYF
V: TRBV18
D: .
size: .
J: TRBJ2-7

DNA: TGTTCCAGCAGCGCCGACAGGGGGCAAGGGAATGAAAAACTGTTTTTT
CDR3: CSSSADRGQGNEKLFF
V: TRBV7-9
D: TRBD1
size: .
J: TRBJ1-4

DNA: TGTGCCAGTAAACTAGCGGGAGGGCCATTTGAGCAGTTCTTC
CDR3: CASKLAGGPFEQFF
V: TRBV19
D: TRBD2
size: .
J: TRBJ2-1

DNA: TGCAGCGTTGACAATAGGGAACTCCAGGGCTTGAGAGCTAACTATGGCTACACCTTC
CDR3: CSVDNRELQGLRANYGYTF
V: TRBV29-1
D: .
size: .
J: TRBJ1-2

DNA: TGTGCCAGCAGCTCCGTAGGGGGGGTGAACACTGAAGCTTTCTTT
CDR3: CASSSVGGVNTEAFF
V: TRBV7-3
D: .
size: .
J: TRBJ1-1

DNA: TGTGCCAGCAGTGAATTCAGGACAGGGAGTTCAGCCCAGCATTTT
CDR3: CASSEFRTGSSAQHF
V: TRBV2
D: TRBD1
size: .
J: TRBJ1-5

DNA: TGTGCCAGCAGCTTATTCTTGCGGGGGGTAGAGACCCAGTACTTC
CDR3: CASSLFLRGVETQYF
V: TRBV7-8
D: TRBD2
size: .
J: TRBJ2-5

DNA: TGCAGCGCTGGTGGGGGGATAACAGGGGGCCCGGGCAACACTGAAGCTTTCTTT
CDR3: CSAGGGITGGPGNTEAFF
V: TRBV29-1
D: TRBD1
size: .
J: TRBJ1-1

DNA: TGTGCCAGCAGTCAAGGGGGCGAGACCCAGTACTTC
CDR3: CASSQGGETQYF
V: TRBV6-1
D: TRBD1
size: .
J: TRBJ2-5

DNA: TGTGCCAGCAGAGGACTAGCGGGCTACGAGCAGTACTTC
CDR3: CASRGLAGYEQYF
V: TRBV25-1
D: TRBD2
size: .
J: TRBJ2-7

DNA: TGCGCCAGCAGCCAAGAGGGACTAGCGGACTACGAGCAGTACTTC
CDR3: CASSQEGLADYEQYF
V: TRBV4-3
D: TRBD2
size: few
J: TRBJ2-7

DNA: TGCAGCGTTGACCCCAGGGAGGACACTGAAGCTTTCTTT
CDR3: CSVDPREDTEAFF
V: TRBV29-1
D: .
size: .
J: TRBJ1-1

DNA: TGCGCCAGCAGCTTGGGGGACAGGGGGCAAAGCGGCTATGGCTACACCTTC
CDR3: CASSLGDRGQSGYGYTF
V: TRBV5-1
D: TRBD1
size: .
J: TRBJ1-2

DNA: TGTGCCAGCTCATCCTCCGGGACTAGCGGGGAAGAGACCCAGTACTTC
CDR3: CASSSSGTSGEETQYF
V: TRBV18
D: TRBD2
size: few
J: TRBJ2-5

DNA: TGTGCCAGCAGCTTCTCAGGGCCGGGTTCACCCCTCCACTTT
CDR3: CASSFSGPGSPLHF
V: TRBV7-2
D: .
size: .
J: TRBJ1-6

DNA: TGTGCCACCAGCAGAGAACTCACCTACGAGCAGTACTTC
CDR3: CATSRELTYEQYF
V: TRBV15
D: .
size: .
J: TRBJ2-7

DNA: TGTGCCAGCTCCGGGACAGGGGGGAGGACTGAAGCTTTCTTT
CDR3: CASSGTGGRTEAFF
V: TRBV18
D: TRBD1
size: few
J: TRBJ1-1

DNA: .
CDR3: CASSKWGPGTGHQNTEAFF
V: TRBV21-1
D: .
size: .
J: TRBJ1-1

DNA: TGTGCCAGCAGCCGACAGCGCAATCAGCCCCAGCATTTT
CDR3: CASSRQRNQPQHF
V: TRBV5-8
D: .
size: .
J: TRBJ1-5

DNA: TGTGCCAGCAGTTTGTCGGGTTTTGTGGAGCCCCAGCATTTT
CDR3: CASSLSGFVEPQHF
V: TRBV27
D: .
size: .
J: TRBJ1-5

DNA: TGTGCCAGCAGCTCTACAGGGGGTAACAATGAGCAGTTCTTC
CDR3: CASSSTGGNNEQFF
V: TRBV11-2
D: TRBD1
size: .
J: TRBJ2-1